This entry describes one T cell receptor beta chain. The data derive from a study of shared clonotypes between healthy human individuals. Sequencing was performed with immunoSEQ multiplex PCR; in TCRdb, only in-frame clones are kept and a portion is missing. The sample lists 550,000 to 700,000 clones, around 73% occurring once. Germline lookup yields CDR1 MDHEN and CDR2 SYDVKM. Trimming took off 3 bases at V and 5 bases at J, with 11 bases between the two ends. The CDR3 runs to 14 residues. The chain is built from TRBV28 and TRBJ1-5; D remains unclear. This TCR derives from a woman aged 25 to 39 in good health. Sequenced input: memory CD4+ T cells sorted from blood. Described subset: CD45RA-negative fraction. CDR3 coding DNA: TGTGCCAGCAGTTTTCTAGCCGGCTATCAGCCCCAGCATTTT. Amino acids: CASSFLAGYQPQHF.